This T cell receptor (beta chain) was sequenced in a study of somatic mutations in cytotoxic T cells in rheumatoid arthritis (dated by TCRdb to the late 2010s). General notes on the study: A FACSAria II or Sony SH800 was used to flow-sort some V beta antibody-stained T-cell populations at nearly 100% purity, and TCRB sequencing was also done on sorted V beta1+ cells. Whether expanded CD8+ T-cell clones in untreated, newly diagnosed rheumatoid arthritis carry somatic mutations was the study question, and clonality was characterized with TCRB deep sequencing. Patient and control groups had essentially identical median ages. TCRB deep sequencing was performed for 65 rheumatoid arthritis patients and 15 to 20 healthy controls.

On the study overall, not on this receptor specifically: CD8+ T-cell clonality did not differ significantly between rheumatoid arthritis patients and age-matched healthy controls. The expanded CD8+ clones had unknown antigen targets, and not appearing in virus-specific databases did not rule out that they were virus-specific. Healthy controls showed no age-related increase in CD8+ clonality, whereas patients did (Spearman r ≈ 0.5). In 8 out of 65 patients, more than 20% of CD8+ cells belonged to the largest CD8+ clone, while several identical CD8+ TCRB sequences were shared between blood and synovial fluid.

Healthy controls were roughly 20 blood donors whose buffy coats were used, with a median age of about 58 years (range about 21-80) and around 53% female. Flow cytometry confirmed the purity of CD4+ and CD8+ cells that had been isolated by positive magnetic bead selection on an AutoMACS. Peripheral blood mononuclear cells were obtained using density gradient separation with Ficoll-Paque PLUS. Using Nucleospin Tissue or Tissue XS kits, DNA was extracted from CD4-enriched, CD8-enriched or PBMC samples, with quantification by a Qubit 2.0 fluorometer. Sequencing of TCRB CDR3 was done on genomic DNA with the immunoSEQ assay. In the original analysis: The analyses included only productive TCRB rearrangements. Defining a clone by its unique TCRB CDR3 sequence, the study calculated clonality as a productive clonality index derived from Shannon entropy. Repertoire overlap between two samples was calculated from the template counts of each clone relative to total templates per sample. Flow cytometry-measured V-gene usage correlated with V-gene usage from TCRB sequencing, with a Spearman r of roughly 0.56. TCRdb mirrors the immuneACCESS table, restricted to in-frame sequences. Some clones are absent from its copies; in checked studies, under half trace to an unresolved V gene, and the reason for the others is unknown. The V and J calls and clone size come from that table; D and trimming were worked out from the DNA. The sample table lists about 19,000 clones, around 85% of them with a count of one. The ten most abundant clones make up around 14% of the sample.

To note about this clone: It lacks a known antigen. Per-base quality was not reported, and no clone a single base away is much larger than it.

This receptor was taken from a man between 40 and 49 years old in good health. The material sequenced was CD8+ T cells sorted from blood.

The sequence in DNA is TGTGCCAGCAGTGTGTCGGCCTTGGAAGCTTTCTTT. This is translated as CASSVSALEAFF. Rearrangement joined TRBV6-1 to TRBJ1-1, with no D gene named confidently. Relative to germline, V is 4 bases shorter and J is 8 bases shorter, with 11 bases between their ends. Counted from cysteine to phenylalanine, this CDR3 has 12 amino acids. Only the CDR3 part of the read is kept: 36 bases, read in frame from the first base. Via the germline V gene, CDR1 is MNHNS and CDR2 SASEGT.